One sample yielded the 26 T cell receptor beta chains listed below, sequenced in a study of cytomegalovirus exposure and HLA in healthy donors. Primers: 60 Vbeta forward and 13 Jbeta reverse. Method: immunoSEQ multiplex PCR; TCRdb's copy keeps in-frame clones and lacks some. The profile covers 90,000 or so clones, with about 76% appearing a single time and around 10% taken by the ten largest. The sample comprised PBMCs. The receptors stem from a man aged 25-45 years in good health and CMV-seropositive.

CDR3 nucleotide sequence: TGTGCCAGCAGTTACGCACAGGGGGCAAGTGAAAAACTGTTTTTT. It specifies CASSYAQGASEKLFF. V gene TRBV6-6 combines with J gene TRBJ1-4, with 9 bases fitting TRBD1. The V gene end was trimmed by 2 bases and the J gene end by 7 bases; junction bases not matched to a gene: 5. Germline V gene data show CDR1 as MNHNY and CDR2 as SVGAGI (reference sequence). CDR3 length: 15 amino acids.

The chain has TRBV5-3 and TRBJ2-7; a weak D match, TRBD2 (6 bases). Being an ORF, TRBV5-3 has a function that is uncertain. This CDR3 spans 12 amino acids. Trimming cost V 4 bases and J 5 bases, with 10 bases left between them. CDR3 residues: CARSGGMDEQYF. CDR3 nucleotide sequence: TGTGCCAGAAGCGGGGGGATGGACGAGCAGTACTTC.

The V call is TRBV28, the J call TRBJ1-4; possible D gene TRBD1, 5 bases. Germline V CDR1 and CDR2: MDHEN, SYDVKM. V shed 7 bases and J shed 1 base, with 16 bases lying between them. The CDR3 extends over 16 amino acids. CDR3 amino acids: CASTRVFPVTNEKLFF. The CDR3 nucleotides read TGTGCCAGCACCAGGGTTTTTCCAGTAACTAATGAAAAACTGTTTTTT.

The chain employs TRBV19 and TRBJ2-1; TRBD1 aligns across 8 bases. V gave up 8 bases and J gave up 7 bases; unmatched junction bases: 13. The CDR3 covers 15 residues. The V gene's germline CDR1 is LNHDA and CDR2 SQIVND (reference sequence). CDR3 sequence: CASGQGAGSRNEQFF. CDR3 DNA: TGTGCCAGTGGGCAGGGGGCCGGCTCGAGGAATGAGCAGTTCTTC.

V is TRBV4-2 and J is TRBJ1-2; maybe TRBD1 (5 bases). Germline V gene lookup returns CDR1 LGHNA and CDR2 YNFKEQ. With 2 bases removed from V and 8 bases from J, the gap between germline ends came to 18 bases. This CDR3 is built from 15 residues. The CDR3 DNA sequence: TGTGCCAGCAGCCAAAGGCTTGAGAGTTGGGGCGGCTACACCTTC. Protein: CASSQRLESWGGYTF.

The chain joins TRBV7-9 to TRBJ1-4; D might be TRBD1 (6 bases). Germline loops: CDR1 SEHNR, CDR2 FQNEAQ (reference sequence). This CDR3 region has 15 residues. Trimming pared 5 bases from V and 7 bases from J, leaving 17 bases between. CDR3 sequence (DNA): TGTGCCAGCAGCCCCCCACAGGGATCTGGTGAAAAACTGTTTTTT. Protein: CASSPPQGSGEKLFF.

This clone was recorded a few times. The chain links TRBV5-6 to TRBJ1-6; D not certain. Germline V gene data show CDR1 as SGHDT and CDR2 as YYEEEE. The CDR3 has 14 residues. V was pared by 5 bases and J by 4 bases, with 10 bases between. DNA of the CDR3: TGTGCCAGCAGAACGGGTCGTTATAATTCACCCCTCCACTTT. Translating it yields CASRTGRYNSPLHF. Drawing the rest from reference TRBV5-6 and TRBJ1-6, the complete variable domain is DAGVTQSPTHLIKTRGQQVTLRCSPKSGHDTVSWYQQALGQGPQFIFQYYEEEERQRGNFPDRFSGHQFPNYSSELNVNALLLGDSALYLCASRTGRYNSPLHFGNGTRLTVT.

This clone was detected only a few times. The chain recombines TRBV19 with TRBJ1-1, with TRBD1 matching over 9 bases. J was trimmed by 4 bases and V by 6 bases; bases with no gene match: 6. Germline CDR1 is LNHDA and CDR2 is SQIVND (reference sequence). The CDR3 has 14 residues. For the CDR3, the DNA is TGTGCCAGTAGGCACAGGGGGCGGTTCACTGAAGCTTTCTTT. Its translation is CASRHRGRFTEAFF.

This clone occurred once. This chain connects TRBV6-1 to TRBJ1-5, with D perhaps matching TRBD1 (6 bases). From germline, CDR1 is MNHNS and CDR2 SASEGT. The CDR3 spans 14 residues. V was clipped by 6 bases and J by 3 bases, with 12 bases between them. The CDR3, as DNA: TGTGCCAGCAGCAAAAACAGGGACAATCAGCCCCAGCATTTT. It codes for CASSKNRDNQPQHF.

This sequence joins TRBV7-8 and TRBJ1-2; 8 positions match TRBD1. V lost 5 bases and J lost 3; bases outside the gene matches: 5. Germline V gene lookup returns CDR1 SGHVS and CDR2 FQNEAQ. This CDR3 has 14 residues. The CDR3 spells CASSIGTGDYGYTF. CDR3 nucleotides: TGTGCCAGCAGCATTGGGACAGGCGACTATGGCTACACCTTC. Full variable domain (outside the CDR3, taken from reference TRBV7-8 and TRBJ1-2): GAGVSQSPRYKVAKRGQDVALRCDPISGHVSLFWYQQALGQGPEFLTYFQNEAQLDKSGLPSDRFFAERPEGSVSTLKIQRTQQEDSAVYLCASSIGTGDYGYTFGSGTRLTVV.

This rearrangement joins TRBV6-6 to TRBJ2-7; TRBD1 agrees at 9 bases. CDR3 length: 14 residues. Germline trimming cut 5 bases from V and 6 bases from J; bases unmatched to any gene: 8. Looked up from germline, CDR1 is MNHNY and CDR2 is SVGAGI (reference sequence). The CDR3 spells CASSRGTGIFEQYF. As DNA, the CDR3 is TGTGCCAGCAGTCGCGGGACAGGGATCTTCGAGCAGTACTTC.

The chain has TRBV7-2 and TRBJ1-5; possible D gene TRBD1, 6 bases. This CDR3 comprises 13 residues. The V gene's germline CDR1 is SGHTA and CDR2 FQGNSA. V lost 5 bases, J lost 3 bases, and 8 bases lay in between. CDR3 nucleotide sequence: TGTGCCAGCAGCCAGGGGTCCAATCAGCCCCAGCATTTT. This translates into CASSQGSNQPQHF.

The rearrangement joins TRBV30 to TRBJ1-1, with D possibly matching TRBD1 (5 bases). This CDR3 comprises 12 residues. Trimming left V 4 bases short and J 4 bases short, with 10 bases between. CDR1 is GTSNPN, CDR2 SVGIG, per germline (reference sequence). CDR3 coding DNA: TGTGCCTGGATACAGGTGGGCACTGAAGCTTTCTTT. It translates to CAWIQVGTEAFF. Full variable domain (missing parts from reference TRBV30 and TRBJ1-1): SQTIHQWPATLVQPVGSPLSLECTVEGTSNPNLYWYRQAAGRGLQLLFYSVGIGQISSEVPQNLSASRPQDRQFILSSKKLLLSDSGFYLCAWIQVGTEAFFGQGTRLTVV.

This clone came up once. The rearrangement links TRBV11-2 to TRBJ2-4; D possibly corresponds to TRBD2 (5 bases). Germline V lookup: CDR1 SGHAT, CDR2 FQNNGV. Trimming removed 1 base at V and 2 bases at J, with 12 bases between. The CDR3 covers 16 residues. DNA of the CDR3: TGTGCCAGCAGCTTAGGGAGGCGCGCGCCCAAAAACATTCAGTACTTC. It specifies CASSLGRRAPKNIQYF.

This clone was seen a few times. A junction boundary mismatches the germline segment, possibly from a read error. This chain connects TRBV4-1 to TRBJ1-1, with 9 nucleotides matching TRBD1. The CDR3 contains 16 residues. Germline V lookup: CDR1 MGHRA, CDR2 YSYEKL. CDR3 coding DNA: TGCACCAGCAGCCAGAGGGGGGACAGGGCCGGCACTGAAGCTTTCTTT. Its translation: CTSSQRGDRAGTEAFF.

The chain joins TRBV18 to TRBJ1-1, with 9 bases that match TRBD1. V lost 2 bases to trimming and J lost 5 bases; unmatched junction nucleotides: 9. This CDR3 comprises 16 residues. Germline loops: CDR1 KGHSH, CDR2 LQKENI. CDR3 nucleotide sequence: TGTGCCAGCTCACCATTATCGACAGGGGGGAGGACTGAAGCTTTCTTT. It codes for CASSPLSTGGRTEAFF.

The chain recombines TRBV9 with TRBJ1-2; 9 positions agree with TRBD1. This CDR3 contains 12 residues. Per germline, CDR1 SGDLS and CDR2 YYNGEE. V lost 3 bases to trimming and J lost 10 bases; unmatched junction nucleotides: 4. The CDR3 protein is CASSARQGDYTF. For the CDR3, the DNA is TGTGCCAGCAGCGCAAGACAGGGGGACTACACCTTC.

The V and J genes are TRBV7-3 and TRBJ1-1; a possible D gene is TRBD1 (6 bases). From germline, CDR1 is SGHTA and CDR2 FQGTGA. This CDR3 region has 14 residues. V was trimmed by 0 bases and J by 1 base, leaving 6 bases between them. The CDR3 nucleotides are TGTGCCAGCAGCTTAACGACAGGGAACACTGAAGCTTTCTTT. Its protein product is CASSLTTGNTEAFF. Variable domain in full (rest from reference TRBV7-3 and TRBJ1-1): GAGVSQTPSNKVTEKGKYVELRCDPISGHTALYWYRQSLGQGPEFLIYFQGTGAADDSGLPNDRFFAVRPEGSVSTLKIQRTERGDSAVYLCASSLTTGNTEAFFGQGTRLTVV.

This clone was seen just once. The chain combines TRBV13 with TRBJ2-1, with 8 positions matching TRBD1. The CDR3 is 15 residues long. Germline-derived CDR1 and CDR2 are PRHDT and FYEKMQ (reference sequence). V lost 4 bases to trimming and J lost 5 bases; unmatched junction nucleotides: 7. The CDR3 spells CASSYPDRGDNEQFF. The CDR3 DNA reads TGTGCCAGCAGCTACCCAGACAGGGGCGACAATGAGCAGTTCTTC.

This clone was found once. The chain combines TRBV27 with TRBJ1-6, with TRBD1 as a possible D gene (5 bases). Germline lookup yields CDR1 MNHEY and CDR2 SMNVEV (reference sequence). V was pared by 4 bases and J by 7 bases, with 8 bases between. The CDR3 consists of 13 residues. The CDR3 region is CASSWEGNSPLHF. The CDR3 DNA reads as TGTGCCAGCAGTTGGGAGGGGAATTCACCCCTCCACTTT.

The DNA of the CDR3 is TGTGCCAGCAGCTTAGAGGGTCCAAGGACAGAGAACGAGCAGTACTTC. Translation gives CASSLEGPRTENEQYF. V and J are TRBV7-2 and TRBJ2-7; D is perhaps TRBD1 (6 bases). V was cut by 1 base and J by 5 bases, with 18 bases left in between. This CDR3 region has 16 residues. Germline CDR1 reads SGHTA; CDR2 reads FQGNSA.

The CDR3 DNA is TGTGCCAGCAGTCGTACAGGGAGTTTCATTCAGTACTTC. As protein: CASSRTGSFIQYF. V and J are TRBV27 and TRBJ2-4; D possibly corresponds to TRBD1 (6 bases). The CDR3 sequence is 13 residues long. Trimming removed 5 bases from V and 9 bases from J, with 14 bases in between. Germline V CDR1 and CDR2: MNHEY, SMNVEV (reference sequence).

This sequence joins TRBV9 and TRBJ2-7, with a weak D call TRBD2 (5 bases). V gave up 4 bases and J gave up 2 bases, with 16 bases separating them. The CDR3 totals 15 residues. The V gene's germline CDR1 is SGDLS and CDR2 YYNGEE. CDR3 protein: CASSRGGDLTYEQYF. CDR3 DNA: TGTGCCAGCAGCCGGGGTGGGGATCTGACCTACGAGCAGTACTTC.

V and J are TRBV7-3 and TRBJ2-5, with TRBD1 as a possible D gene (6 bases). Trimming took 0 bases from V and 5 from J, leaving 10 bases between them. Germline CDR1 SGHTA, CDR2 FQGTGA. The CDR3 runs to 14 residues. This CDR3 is CASSLTGAGETQYF. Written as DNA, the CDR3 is TGTGCCAGCAGCTTAACGGGGGCCGGGGAGACCCAGTACTTC.

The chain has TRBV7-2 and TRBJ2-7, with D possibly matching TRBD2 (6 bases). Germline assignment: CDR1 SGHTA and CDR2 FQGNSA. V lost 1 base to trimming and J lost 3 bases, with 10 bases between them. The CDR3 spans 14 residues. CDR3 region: CASSLGLGSYEQYF. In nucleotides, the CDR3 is TGTGCCAGCAGCTTAGGACTAGGTAGCTACGAGCAGTACTTC.

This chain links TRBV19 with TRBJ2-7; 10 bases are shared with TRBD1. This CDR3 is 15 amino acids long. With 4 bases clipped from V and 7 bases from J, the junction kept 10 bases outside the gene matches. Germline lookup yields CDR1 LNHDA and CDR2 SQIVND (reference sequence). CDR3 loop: CASSNPGTGDGEQYF. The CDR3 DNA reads TGTGCCAGTAGTAACCCCGGGACAGGGGATGGGGAGCAGTACTTC.